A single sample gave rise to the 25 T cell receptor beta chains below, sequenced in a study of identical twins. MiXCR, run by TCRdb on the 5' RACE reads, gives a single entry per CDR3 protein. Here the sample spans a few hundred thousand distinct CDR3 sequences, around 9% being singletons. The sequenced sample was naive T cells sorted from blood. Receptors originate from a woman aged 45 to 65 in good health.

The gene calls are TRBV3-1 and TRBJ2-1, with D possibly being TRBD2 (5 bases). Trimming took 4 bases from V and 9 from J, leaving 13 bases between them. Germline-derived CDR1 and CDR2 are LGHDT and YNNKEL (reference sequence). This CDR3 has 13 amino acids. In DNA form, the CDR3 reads TGTGCCAGCAGCCGCGATCTAGAGGGTGAGCAGTTCTTC. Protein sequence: CASSRDLEGEQFF.

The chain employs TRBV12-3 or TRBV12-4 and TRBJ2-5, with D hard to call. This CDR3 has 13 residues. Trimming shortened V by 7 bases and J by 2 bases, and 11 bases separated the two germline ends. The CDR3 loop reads CASNTNNQETQYF. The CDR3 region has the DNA TGTGCCAGCAACACGAACAATCAAGAGACCCAGTACTTC.

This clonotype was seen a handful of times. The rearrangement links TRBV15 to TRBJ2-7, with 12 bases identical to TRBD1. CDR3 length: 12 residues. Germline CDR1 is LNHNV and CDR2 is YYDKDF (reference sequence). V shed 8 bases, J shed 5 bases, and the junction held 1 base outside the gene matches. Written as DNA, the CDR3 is TGTGCCACCGGGACAGGGGGCCACGAGCAGTACTTC. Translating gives CATGTGGHEQYF.

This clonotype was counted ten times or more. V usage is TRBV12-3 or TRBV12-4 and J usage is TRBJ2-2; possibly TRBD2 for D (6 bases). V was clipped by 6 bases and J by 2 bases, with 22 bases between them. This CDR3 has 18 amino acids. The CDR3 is CASRLLPLGSDNTGELFF. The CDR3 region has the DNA TGTGCCAGCAGGCTATTGCCCCTCGGGAGCGACAACACCGGGGAGCTGTTTTTT.

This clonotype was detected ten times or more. Here the CDR3 reads CATRGTSYEQYV. CDR3 coding DNA: TGCGCCACCCGGGGGACTTCCTACGAGCAGTACGTC. This chain links TRBV10-2 with TRBJ2-7, with D perhaps TRBD2 (6 bases). V was pared by 10 bases and J by 1 base, with 11 bases between. The CDR3 is 12 amino acids. Looked up from germline, CDR1 is WSHSY and CDR2 is SAAADI.

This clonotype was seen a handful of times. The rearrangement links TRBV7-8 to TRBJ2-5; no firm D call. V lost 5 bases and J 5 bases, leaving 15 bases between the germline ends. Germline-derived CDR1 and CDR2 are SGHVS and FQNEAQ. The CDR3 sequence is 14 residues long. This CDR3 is CASSPKGPLETQYF. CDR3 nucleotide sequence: TGTGCCAGCAGCCCGAAGGGCCCCCTGGAGACCCAGTACTTC.

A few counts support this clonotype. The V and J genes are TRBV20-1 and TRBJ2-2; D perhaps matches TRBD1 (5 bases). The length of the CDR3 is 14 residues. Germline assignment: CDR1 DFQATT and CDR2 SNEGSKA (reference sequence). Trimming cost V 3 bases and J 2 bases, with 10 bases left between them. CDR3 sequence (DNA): TGCAGTGCTAGCCTTGGGGCCAACACCGGGGAGCTGTTTTTT. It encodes CSASLGANTGELFF.

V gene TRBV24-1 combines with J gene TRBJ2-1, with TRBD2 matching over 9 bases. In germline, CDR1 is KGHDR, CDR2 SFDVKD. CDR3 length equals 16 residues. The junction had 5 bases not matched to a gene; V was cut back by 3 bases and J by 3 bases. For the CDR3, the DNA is TGTGCCACCAGTGATACAGCGGGAGGACACTACAATGAGCAGTTCTTC. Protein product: CATSDTAGGHYNEQFF.

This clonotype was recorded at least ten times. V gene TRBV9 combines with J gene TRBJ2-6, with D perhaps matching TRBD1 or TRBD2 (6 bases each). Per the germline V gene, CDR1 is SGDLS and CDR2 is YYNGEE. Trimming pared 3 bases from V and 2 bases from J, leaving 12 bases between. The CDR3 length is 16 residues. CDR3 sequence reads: CASSDQGGTGANVLTF. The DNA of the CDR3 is TGTGCCAGCAGCGATCAAGGGGGGACTGGGGCCAACGTCCTGACTTTC.

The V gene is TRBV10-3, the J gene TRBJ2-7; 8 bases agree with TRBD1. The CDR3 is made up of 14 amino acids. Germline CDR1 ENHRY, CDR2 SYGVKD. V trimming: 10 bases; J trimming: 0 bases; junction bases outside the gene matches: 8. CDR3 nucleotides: TGTGCCACGTGGACAGGGAGTCCCTCCTACGAGCAGTACGTC. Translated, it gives CATWTGSPSYEQYV.

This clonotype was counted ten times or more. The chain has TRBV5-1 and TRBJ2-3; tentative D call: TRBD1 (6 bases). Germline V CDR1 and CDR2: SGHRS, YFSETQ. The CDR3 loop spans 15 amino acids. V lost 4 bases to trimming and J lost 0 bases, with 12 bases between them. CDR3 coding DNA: TGCGCCAGCAGCACGGGACACGGAAGCACAGATACGCAGTATTTT. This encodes CASSTGHGSTDTQYF.

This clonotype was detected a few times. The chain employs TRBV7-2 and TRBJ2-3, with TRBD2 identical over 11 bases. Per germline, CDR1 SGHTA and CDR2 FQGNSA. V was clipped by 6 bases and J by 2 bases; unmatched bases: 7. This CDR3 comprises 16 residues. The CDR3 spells CASRPMGLADTDTQYF. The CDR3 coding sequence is TGTGCCAGCAGACCCATGGGACTAGCGGACACAGATACGCAGTATTTT.

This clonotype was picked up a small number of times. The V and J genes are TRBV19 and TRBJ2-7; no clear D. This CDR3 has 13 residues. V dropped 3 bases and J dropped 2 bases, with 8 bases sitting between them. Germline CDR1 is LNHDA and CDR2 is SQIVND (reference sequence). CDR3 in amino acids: CASSMVPPYEQYF. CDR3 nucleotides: TGTGCCAGTAGTATGGTCCCCCCCTACGAGCAGTACTTC.

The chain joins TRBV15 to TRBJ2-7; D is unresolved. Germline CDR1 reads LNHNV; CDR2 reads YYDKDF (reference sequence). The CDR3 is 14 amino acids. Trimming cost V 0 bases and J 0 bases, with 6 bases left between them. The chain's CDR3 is CATSREQTSYEQYF. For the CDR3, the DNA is TGTGCCACCAGCAGAGAACAGACCTCCTACGAGCAGTACTTC.

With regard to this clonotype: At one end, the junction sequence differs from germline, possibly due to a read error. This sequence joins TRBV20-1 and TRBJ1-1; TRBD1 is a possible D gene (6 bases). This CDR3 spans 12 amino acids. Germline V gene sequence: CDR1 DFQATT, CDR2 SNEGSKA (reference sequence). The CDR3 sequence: CNARGATTEAFF. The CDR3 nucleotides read TGCAATGCTAGGGGGGCCACCACTGAAGCTTTCTTT.

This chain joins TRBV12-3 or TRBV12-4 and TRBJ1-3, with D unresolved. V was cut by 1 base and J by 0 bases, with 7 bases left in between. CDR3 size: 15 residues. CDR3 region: CASSLGMGSGNTIYF. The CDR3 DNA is TGTGCCAGCAGTTTAGGGATGGGCTCTGGAAACACCATATATTTT.

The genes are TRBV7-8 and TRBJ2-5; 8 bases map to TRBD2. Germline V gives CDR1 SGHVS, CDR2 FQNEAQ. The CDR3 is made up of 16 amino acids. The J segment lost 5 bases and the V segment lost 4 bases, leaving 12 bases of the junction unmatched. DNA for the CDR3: TGTGCCAGCAGCTCCCAAGGGGTAGGCGGGAGGGAGACCCAGTACTTC. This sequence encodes CASSSQGVGGRETQYF.

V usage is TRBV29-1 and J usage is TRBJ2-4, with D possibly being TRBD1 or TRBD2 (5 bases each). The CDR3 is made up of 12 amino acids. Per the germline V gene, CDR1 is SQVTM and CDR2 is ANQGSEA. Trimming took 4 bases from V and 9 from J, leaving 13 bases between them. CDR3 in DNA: TGCAGCGTTGGAGGGTGGGGCGTCATTCAGTACTTC. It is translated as CSVGGWGVIQYF.

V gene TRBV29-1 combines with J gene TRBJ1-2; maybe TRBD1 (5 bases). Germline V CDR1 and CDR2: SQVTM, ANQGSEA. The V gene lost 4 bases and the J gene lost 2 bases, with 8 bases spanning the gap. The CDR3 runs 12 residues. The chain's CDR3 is CSVGDYNYGYTF. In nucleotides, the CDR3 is TGCAGCGTTGGGGACTACAACTATGGCTACACCTTC. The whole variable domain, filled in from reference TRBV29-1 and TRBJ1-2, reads SAVISQKPSRDICQRGTSLTIQCQVDSQVTMMFWYRQQPGQSLTLIATANQGSEATYESGFVIDKFPISRPNLTFSTLTVSNMSPEDSSIYLCSVGDYNYGYTFGSGTRLTVV.

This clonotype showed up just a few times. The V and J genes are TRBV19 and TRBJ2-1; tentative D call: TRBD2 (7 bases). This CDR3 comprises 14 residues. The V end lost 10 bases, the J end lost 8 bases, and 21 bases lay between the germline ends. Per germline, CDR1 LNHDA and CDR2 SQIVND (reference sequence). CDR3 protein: CATSRGLAAHEQFF. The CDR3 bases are TGTGCCACCAGCCGGGGGCTAGCGGCCCATGAGCAGTTCTTC.

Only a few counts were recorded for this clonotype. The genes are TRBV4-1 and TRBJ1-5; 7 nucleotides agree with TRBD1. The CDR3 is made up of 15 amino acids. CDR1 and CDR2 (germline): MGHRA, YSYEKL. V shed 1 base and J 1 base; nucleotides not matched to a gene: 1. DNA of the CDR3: TGCGCCAGCAGCCAAGGGGACAGAAGCAATCAGCCCCAGCATTTT. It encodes CASSQGDRSNQPQHF.

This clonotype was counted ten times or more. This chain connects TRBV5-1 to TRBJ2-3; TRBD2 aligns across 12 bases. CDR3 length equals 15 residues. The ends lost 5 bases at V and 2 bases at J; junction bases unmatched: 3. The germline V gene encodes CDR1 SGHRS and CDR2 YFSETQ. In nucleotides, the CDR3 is TGCGCCAGCAGACTAGCGGGAGGTTTCACAGATACGCAGTATTTT. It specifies CASRLAGGFTDTQYF.

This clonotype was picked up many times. CDR3 in amino acids: CASGDFGSSYEQYV. DNA of the CDR3: TGTGCCAGCGGCGATTTTGGCAGCTCCTACGAGCAGTACGTC. This chain links TRBV6-2 or TRBV6-3 with TRBJ2-7, with D unclear. This CDR3 is built from 14 residues. Trimming stripped 8 bases from V and 0 bases from J, with 14 bases between. Germline assignment: CDR1 MNHEY and CDR2 SVGEGT.

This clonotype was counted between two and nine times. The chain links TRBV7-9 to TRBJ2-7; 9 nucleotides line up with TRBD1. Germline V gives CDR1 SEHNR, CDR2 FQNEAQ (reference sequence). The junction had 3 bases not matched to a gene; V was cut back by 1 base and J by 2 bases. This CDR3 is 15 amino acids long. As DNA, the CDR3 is TGTGCCAGCAGCTTAGGCGGGACAGGGACCTACGAGCAGTACGTC. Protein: CASSLGGTGTYEQYV.

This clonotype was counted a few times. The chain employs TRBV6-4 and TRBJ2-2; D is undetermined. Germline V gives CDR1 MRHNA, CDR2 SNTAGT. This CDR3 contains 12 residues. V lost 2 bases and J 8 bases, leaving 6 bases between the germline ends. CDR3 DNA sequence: TGTGCCAGCAGTGACAACGCAGGGGAGCTGTTTTTT. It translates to CASSDNAGELFF.